A selection of T cell receptor beta chains follows, all from one sample in a study of blood T cell repertoires in COVID-19. The table came from immunoSEQ multiplex PCR; TCRdb's copy has only in-frame clones and leaves some out. This sample has some 130,000 clones, with 79% found just once. What was sequenced was peripheral blood. The receptors shown here come from a woman aged 80 or older with acute or convalescent COVID-19. The conserved cysteine and the conserved F or W are not part of the CDR3 here.

TRBJ1-3 | TRBV6-5 | ASRYRGPIY
TRBJ2-7 | TRBV28 | ASRGRAYEQY
TRBJ2-5 | TRBV5-4 | ASSSTGTGEETQY
TRBJ1-5 | TRBV27 | ASSLPGQPQH
TRBJ1-1 | TRBV6-1 | ASRGPGVTEAF
TRBJ1-5 | TRBV10-1 | ASLEAPQH
TRBJ1-3 | TRBV7-2 | ASSLGAGISGNTIY
TRBJ2-1 | TRBV18 | ASLDSRQGFDNEQF
TRBJ1-1 | TRBV13 | ASSLRSGGTEAF
TRBJ1-2 | TRBV5-1 | ASSSGVGAYGYT
TRBJ1-5 | TRBV2 | ASMIGRADQPQH
TRBJ2-3 | TRBV4-2 | ASSQEGPTDTQY
TRBJ2-5 | TRBV27 | ASSSGTGTWTQY
TRBJ2-1 | TRBV18 | ASSPGLFPYNEQF
TRBJ1-2 | TRBV7-9 | ASSLEPGQAYGYT
TRBJ1-1 | TRBV7-9 | ASSLLGMGNTEAF
TRBJ2-6 | TRBV7-2 | ASSLGGAGANVLT
TRBJ2-1 | TRBV6-6 | ASSPYSYNEQF
TRBJ2-7 | TRBV11-2 | ASSWGSSSQEQY